These 26 T cell receptor beta chains were all obtained from the same sample, sequenced in a study of a mutant IDH1 vaccine in newly diagnosed glioma. The data were produced by immunoSEQ multiplex PCR, yet TCRdb's version contains in-frame clones alone and is incomplete. The sample lists roughly 51,000 clones; roughly 83% were seen once. These receptors lack a known antigen. The time point: week 47, end of study. One vaccine dose held 300 ug of mutant IDH1 20-mer peptide and came with topical imiquimod. This sample comprised PBMCs, obtained from a glioma patient whose treatment included an IDH1 peptide vaccine. Receptors originate from a young woman with glioma. Some clones in this sample may be carry-over from other donors' samples.

This chain links TRBV18 with TRBJ1-4; no definite D call. The V and J ends lost 1 base and 8 bases respectively, with 11 bases between them. CDR1 and CDR2 (germline): KGHSH, LQKENI. The CDR3 loop spans 14 amino acids. This CDR3 is CASSPLTGEEKLFF. In DNA form, the CDR3 reads TGTGCCAGCTCACCACTCACCGGGGAGGAAAAACTGTTTTTT.

The rearrangement uses TRBV14 and TRBJ2-7, with 9 bases aligning to TRBD1. Looked up from germline, CDR1 is SGHDN and CDR2 is FVKESK. The CDR3 loop spans 16 amino acids. V shed 1 base, J shed 5 bases, and the junction held 9 bases outside the gene matches. The CDR3 sequence: CASSQGFRTGADEQYF. For the CDR3, the DNA is TGTGCCAGCAGCCAAGGCTTCCGGACAGGGGCCGACGAGCAGTACTTC.

The chain carries TRBV5-4 and TRBJ2-7, with D possibly matching TRBD1 (5 bases). V gave up 5 bases and J gave up 3 bases, with 12 bases separating them. The germline gives CDR1 SGHNT, CDR2 YYREEE (reference sequence). The CDR3 runs to 13 residues. This CDR3 is CASSPDQGYEQYF. The CDR3 nucleotides read TGTGCCAGCAGTCCGGACCAGGGCTACGAGCAGTACTTC.

This chain uses TRBV7-2 with TRBJ2-5; D is uncertain. CDR3 length: 12 amino acids. Trimming removed 5 bases from V and 4 bases from J, with 8 bases in between. Germline CDR1 SGHTA, CDR2 FQGNSA. CDR3 sequence (DNA): TGTGCCAGCAGCCAGTCCCGAGAGACCCAGTACTTC. It encodes CASSQSRETQYF.

The V call is TRBV2, the J call TRBJ2-7; 8 nucleotides agree with TRBD2. Germline lookup yields CDR1 SNHLY and CDR2 FYNNEI. The V segment lost 3 bases and the J segment 3 bases; nucleotides outside the gene matches: 7. The CDR3 extends over 15 amino acids. CDR3 protein: CASSERTSRLYEQYF. The CDR3 region has the DNA TGTGCCAGCAGTGAGAGGACTAGCCGACTCTACGAGCAGTACTTC.

The V gene is TRBV5-1, the J gene TRBJ2-1; 8 bases fit TRBD1. Trimming cost V 6 bases and J 6 bases; bases outside gene matches: 8. The CDR3 length is 14 residues. Germline V CDR1 and CDR2: SGHRS, YFSETQ. CDR3 sequence reads: CASTEIRGLNEQFF. The CDR3 DNA reads as TGCGCCAGCACCGAGATCAGGGGGCTCAATGAGCAGTTCTTC.

In this sample, this clone turned up once. V and J are TRBV30 and TRBJ2-5, with 11 bases lining up with TRBD2. The CDR3 has 14 residues. Germline-derived CDR1 and CDR2 are GTSNPN and SVGIG (reference sequence). The ends lost 3 bases at V and 7 bases at J; junction bases unmatched: 7. The CDR3 nucleotides are TGTGCCTGGAGAATAGCGGGAGGGCCGGGGACCCAGTACTTC. It specifies CAWRIAGGPGTQYF.

This clone appeared once. The chain recombines TRBV9 with TRBJ1-2, with D perhaps TRBD1 (6 bases). This CDR3 comprises 14 residues. Germline V gene data show CDR1 as SGDLS and CDR2 as YYNGEE. With 2 bases removed from V and 8 bases from J, the gap between germline ends came to 16 bases. The CDR3 region is CASSVEGGMGGYTF. The CDR3 region has the DNA TGTGCCAGCAGCGTGGAGGGGGGGATGGGAGGCTACACCTTC. Variable domain in full (rest from reference TRBV9 and TRBJ1-2): DSGVTQTPKHLITATGQRVTLRCSPRSGDLSVYWYQQSLDQGLQFLIQYYNGEERAKGNILERFSAQQFPDLHSELNLSSLELGDSALYFCASSVEGGMGGYTFGSGTRLTVV.

The chain joins TRBV15 to TRBJ1-1; D gene unclear. Germline V gene data show CDR1 as LNHNV and CDR2 as YYDKDF (reference sequence). The V end was cut by 0 bases, the J end by 5 bases, with 10 bases between. The CDR3 covers 14 residues. The CDR3 here is CATSREGVGTEAFF. In DNA, the CDR3 is TGTGCCACCAGCAGAGAGGGCGTCGGGACTGAAGCTTTCTTT.

The chain links TRBV5-5 to TRBJ2-7, with 7 bases lining up with TRBD1. The germline gives CDR1 SGHKS, CDR2 YYEKEE (reference sequence). CDR3 length equals 14 residues. Losses at the gene ends were 0 bases for V and 5 bases for J; bases not matched to a gene: 5. The DNA for the CDR3 is TGTGCCAGCAGCTTGGAAAGGGGGCGCAACGAGCAGTACTTC. It specifies CASSLERGRNEQYF.

V and J are TRBV4-2 and TRBJ2-2; 10 bases agree with TRBD2. Losses at the gene ends were 3 bases for V and 8 bases for J; bases not matched to a gene: 15. This CDR3 has 18 amino acids. From germline, CDR1 is LGHNA and CDR2 YNFKEQ. The CDR3 spells CASSQAPSGSMGEGELFF. The CDR3 DNA reads TGTGCCAGCAGCCAGGCCCCTAGCGGGAGCATGGGTGAGGGGGAGCTGTTTTTT.

The CDR3: CASSISEKLFF. Written as DNA, the CDR3 is TGTGCCAGTAGTATAAGTGAAAAACTGTTTTTT. The chain couples TRBV19 to TRBJ1-4; D remains unclear. The V and J ends lost 2 bases and 7 bases respectively, with 2 bases between them. This CDR3 is 11 amino acids long. Per the germline V gene, CDR1 is LNHDA and CDR2 is SQIVND (reference sequence).

This rearrangement joins TRBV6-5 to TRBJ2-7, with 12 bases that match TRBD2. CDR1 and CDR2 (germline): MNHEY, SVGAGI. The junction had 2 bases not matched to a gene; V was cut back by 0 bases and J by 2 bases. This CDR3 has 16 residues. The CDR3 sequence is CASSYSGLAGTYEQYF. CDR3 bases: TGTGCCAGCAGTTACTCAGGACTAGCGGGGACCTACGAGCAGTACTTC.

The rearrangement uses TRBV5-1 and TRBJ2-3; D might be TRBD1 (6 bases). V lost 1 base and J lost 4, with 10 bases in between. This CDR3 is built from 14 residues. CDR1 is SGHRS and CDR2 is YFSETQ in the germline V gene. The CDR3 loop reads CASSLTGFADTQYF. The CDR3 nucleotides read TGCGCCAGCAGCTTGACAGGGTTTGCAGATACGCAGTATTTT. The full variable domain, its missing parts supplied by reference TRBV5-1 and TRBJ2-3, is KAGVTQTPRYLIKTRGQQVTLSCSPISGHRSVSWYQQTPGQGLQFLFEYFSETQRNKGNFPGRFSGRQFSNSRSEMNVSTLELGDSALYLCASSLTGFADTQYFGPGTRLTVL.

The CDR3 coding sequence is TGTGCCAGCAGCTTCTACTACACGTCGTTTAACTATGGCTACACCTTC. Protein product: CASSFYYTSFNYGYTF. The chain has TRBV5-5 and TRBJ1-2; D gene unclear. The CDR3 has 16 amino acids. V lost 2 bases, J lost 1 base, and 15 bases lay in between. The germline V gene has CDR1 SGHKS and CDR2 YYEKEE (reference sequence). The full variable domain, its missing parts supplied by reference TRBV5-5 and TRBJ1-2, is DAGVTQSPTHLIKTRGQQVTLRCSPISGHKSVSWYQQVLGQGPQFIFQYYEKEERGRGNFPDRFSARQFPNYSSELNVNALLLGDSALYLCASSFYYTSFNYGYTFGSGTRLTVV.

The chain has TRBV6-5 and TRBJ1-5; no firm D call. CDR1 is MNHEY, CDR2 SVGAGI, per germline. Trimming left V 8 bases short and J 3 bases short, with 8 bases between. The CDR3 contains 12 residues. The CDR3 DNA is TGTGCCAGCGGAAGGGACAATCAGCCCCAGCATTTT. It encodes CASGRDNQPQHF.

J is TRBJ2-7 and V is TRBV29-1; D may be TRBD1 or TRBD2 (6 bases each). The ends were cut back, 4 bases at V and 2 bases at J, with 18 bases in the middle. Germline-derived CDR1 and CDR2 are SQVTM and ANQGSEA. The CDR3 runs 15 residues. CDR3 in DNA: TGCAGCGTTGCAACAGGGACTCTCAGAACCTACGAGCAGTACTTC. Protein: CSVATGTLRTYEQYF.

The chain combines TRBV29-1 with TRBJ2-7; D is unclear. V lost 5 bases and J 5 bases, leaving 7 bases between the germline ends. CDR1 SQVTM and CDR2 ANQGSEA come from the germline V gene. This CDR3 is 10 amino acids long. The CDR3 sequence is CSVFHNEQYF. CDR3 in DNA: TGCAGCGTTTTTCATAACGAGCAGTACTTC.

This clone appeared a few times. The V call is TRBV9, the J call TRBJ2-7; D might be TRBD1 or TRBD2, each matching 7 bases. The CDR3 has 16 residues. Germline V gene lookup returns CDR1 SGDLS and CDR2 YYNGEE. V was cut by 4 bases and J by 0 bases, with 17 bases left in between. The CDR3 loop is CASSPTDRTSSYEQYF. The CDR3 region has the DNA TGTGCCAGCAGCCCCACGGACAGGACTAGCTCCTACGAGCAGTACTTC.

This chain uses TRBV4-1 with TRBJ2-7; D may be TRBD1 (6 bases). Trimming cost V 2 bases and J 3 bases, with 8 bases left between them. The CDR3 spans 13 residues. Germline V CDR1 and CDR2: MGHRA, YSYEKL. The CDR3, as DNA: TGCGCCAGCAGCCAAAGGACAGACTACGAGCAGTACTTC. This translates into CASSQRTDYEQYF.

This rearrangement joins TRBV5-1 to TRBJ2-1; 8 bases line up with TRBD1. This CDR3 is built from 15 residues. The germline CDR1 and CDR2 sequences are SGHRS and YFSETQ. With V trimmed by 0 bases and J by 8 bases, 7 bases remained unmatched. The CDR3 protein is CASSLARQGSDEQFF. For the CDR3, the DNA is TGCGCCAGCAGCTTGGCGCGACAGGGGTCCGATGAGCAGTTCTTC.

The chain carries TRBV10-3 and TRBJ2-7; TRBD1 is a possible D gene (6 bases). V gave up 2 bases and J gave up 6 bases, with 14 bases separating them. The CDR3 spans 14 residues. Per germline, CDR1 ENHRY and CDR2 SYGVKD. The CDR3 here is CAISEGGWGREQYF. Written as DNA, the CDR3 is TGTGCCATCAGTGAGGGGGGATGGGGGCGCGAGCAGTACTTC.

The sample holds one count of this clone. The chain combines TRBV18 with TRBJ1-1; 8 bases map to TRBD1. Germline CDR1 and CDR2: KGHSH and LQKENI. This CDR3 comprises 16 residues. The V gene end was trimmed by 3 bases and the J gene end by 5 bases; junction bases not matched to a gene: 11. Written as DNA, the CDR3 is TGTGCCAGCTCACCCCTCCCCGGACAGGGACGGACTGAAGCTTTCTTT. Translated: CASSPLPGQGRTEAFF.

The V gene is TRBV6-5, the J gene TRBJ1-3, with D possibly being TRBD1 (5 bases). The CDR3 is 13 amino acids. CDR1 MNHEY and CDR2 SVGAGI come from the germline V gene. V was trimmed by 2 bases and J by 4 bases, leaving 6 bases between them. The CDR3 DNA sequence: TGTGCCAGCAGTTACAGGGGAGGAAACACCATATATTTT. Protein sequence: CASSYRGGNTIYF.

The chain uses TRBV29-1 and TRBJ1-1; 10 bases are shared with TRBD1. The CDR3 consists of 15 residues. Germline V gene sequence: CDR1 SQVTM, CDR2 ANQGSEA. The trim removed 1 base at V and 4 bases at J, leaving 6 bases unmatched. The CDR3 sequence is CSVEGRDRGFTEAFF. The CDR3, as DNA: TGCAGCGTTGAAGGGCGGGACAGGGGATTCACTGAAGCTTTCTTT.

The chain employs TRBV2 and TRBJ1-5; maybe TRBD1 (6 bases). CDR1 is SNHLY and CDR2 is FYNNEI in the germline V gene. The CDR3 covers 14 residues. V was trimmed by 7 bases and J by 6 bases, leaving 16 bases between them. CDR3 sequence (DNA): TGTGCCAGCACCCAGGGGACCCCTACTCAGCCCCAGCATTTT. Translating gives CASTQGTPTQPQHF.